The TCR beta chain under discussion was sequenced for a study of blood T cell repertoires in COVID-19. Unmatched junction bases numbered 4, after V lost 5 bases and J lost 6 bases. This CDR3 contains 13 residues. CDR1 is SGHVS, CDR2 FNYEAQ, per germline. The table came from immunoSEQ multiplex PCR; TCRdb's copy has only in-frame clones and leaves some out. The data hold under 45,000 clones, with roughly 80% observed a single time. This clonotype was obtained from a human donor in a cohort sampled during active COVID-19. The J gene is TRBJ1-2, the V gene TRBV7-6; 9 bases agree with TRBD1. Specimen: peripheral blood. The CDR3 sequence: CASSNNRGHGYTF. The CDR3 DNA follows: TGTGCCAGCAGCAACAACAGGGGGCATGGCTACACCTTC.